These T cell receptor beta chains were read from a single sample in a study of early T cells in non-severe SARS-CoV-2 infection. TCRdb called the 5' RACE reads again in MiXCR, with one record for every CDR3 protein. The sample records 57,000 or so distinct CDR3 sequences, around 6% being singletons. The sequencing sample was made of whole blood. These TCRs come from an adult who was a healthcare worker with PCR-confirmed SARS-CoV-2 infection or an uninfected control (not recorded which). Both conserved end residues are part of each CDR3. A D gene is named only where the DNA matches it firmly. Clone size is given for some rows only: seen once, a few or many times, or a class if the clone is expanded.

TRBV4-1,19,many,TRBJ2-2,TRBD2,CASSLKDLAEFANTGELFF,TGCGCCAGCAGCCTTAAGGATCTAGCGGAGTTCGCGAACACCGGGGAGCTGTTTTTT
TRBV5-1,14,many,TRBJ2-1,NA,CASSWDSQDNEQFF,TGCGCCAGCAGCTGGGACTCACAAGACAATGAGCAGTTCTTC
TRBV5-1,13,many,TRBJ2-5,TRBD2,CASGTSGGPSQYF,TGCGCCAGCGGAACTAGCGGGGGTCCCTCTCAGTACTTC
TRBV29-1,14,few,TRBJ2-4,NA,CSVRLGMAKNIQYF,TGCAGCGTCCGGCTAGGGATGGCCAAAAACATTCAGTACTTC
TRBV6-5,14,NA,TRBJ2-7,NA,CASSYSNPPYEQYF,TGTGCCAGCAGTTATAGCAACCCTCCCTACGAGCAGTACTTC
TRBV3-2,15,NA,TRBJ2-3,NA,CARTITGTNTDTQYF,TGTGCCAGAACAATAACAGGGACCAACACAGATACGCAGTATTTT
TRBV29-1,13,many,TRBJ2-2,NA,CSVEDLGTGELFF,TGCAGCGTTGAAGATCTTGGGACCGGGGAGCTGTTTTTT
TRBV7-2,16,NA,TRBJ2-3,TRBD2,CASTLASGGRTDMQYF,TGTGCCAGCACCCTCGCTAGCGGGGGGAGAACAGATATGCAGTATTTT
TRBV11-3,13,many,TRBJ2-3,NA,CASSLEGTDTQYF,TGTGCCAGCAGCTTAGAGGGGACAGATACGCAGTATTTT
TRBV6-5,14,NA,TRBJ2-7,NA,CASIFRTYSYEQYF,TGTGCCAGCATCTTCCGGACGTATTCCTACGAGCAGTACTTC
TRBV6-6,18,many,TRBJ1-1,NA,CASSRMGDQGTRSTEAFF,TGTGCCAGCAGCCGAATGGGGGATCAGGGAACCCGGAGCACTGAAGCTTTCTTT
TRBV25-1,15,NA,TRBJ1-4,TRBD1,CASSEAGTAAEKLFF,TGTGCCAGCAGTGAAGCAGGGACAGCGGCAGAAAAACTGTTTTTT
TRBV6-1,13,many,TRBJ1-2,NA,CASSLGGWDGYTF,TGTGCCAGCAGTTTGGGGGGCTGGGATGGCTACACCTTC
TRBV20-1,16,few,TRBJ2-6,NA,CSARDWRASGANVLTF,TGCAGTGCTAGAGATTGGCGAGCGTCTGGGGCCAACGTCCTGACTTTC
TRBV7-9,15,NA,TRBJ1-1,NA,CASSSARRARTEAFF,TGTGCCAGCAGCAGCGCGAGGAGGGCGCGGACTGAAGCTTTCTTT
TRBV15,15,few,TRBJ1-2,TRBD1,CATSRVGQGHYGYTF,TGTGCCACCAGCAGGGTAGGACAGGGGCACTATGGCTACACCTTC
TRBV6-5,16,many,TRBJ2-3,TRBD2,CASSSGLASSTDTQYF,TGTGCCAGCAGCTCCGGACTAGCGTCTAGCACAGATACGCAGTATTTT
TRBV20-1,16,many,TRBJ2-1,TRBD2,CSAHRTSGGDMDEQFF,TGCAGTGCTCACCGGACTAGCGGGGGGGATATGGATGAGCAGTTCTTC
TRBV18,15,NA,TRBJ2-4,NA,CASSPLGGQKNIQYF,TGTGCCAGCTCACCCCTGGGTGGGCAGAAAAACATTCAGTACTTC
TRBV9,16,many,TRBJ2-7,NA,CASSVAGSLSPYEQYF,TGTGCCAGCAGCGTAGCGGGCAGTCTCTCCCCCTACGAGCAGTACTTC
TRBV11-1,14,NA,TRBJ2-7,NA,CASSLPTDSYEQYF,TGTGCCAGCAGTCTCCCGACAGACTCCTACGAGCAGTACTTC
TRBV30,13,NA,TRBJ1-1,NA,CAGDPLGGTEAFF,TGTGCCGGGGACCCTTTGGGGGGCACTGAAGCTTTCTTT
TRBV5-6,15,many,TRBJ1-2,TRBD1,CASSITTGTGYGYTF,TGTGCCAGCAGCATTACGACAGGGACGGGATATGGCTACACCTTC
TRBV20-1,15,NA,TRBJ2-1,TRBD2,CSAATQRDLYNEQFF,TGCAGTGCCGCGACCCAGCGGGACCTCTACAATGAGCAGTTCTTC
TRBV7-2,14,many,TRBJ2-1,NA,CASSLAQGGRAQFF,TGTGCCAGCAGCTTAGCGCAGGGGGGGAGGGCCCAGTTCTTC
TRBV6-1,19,many,TRBJ2-4,TRBD1,CASSENRDRGRIAKNIQYF,TGTGCCAGCAGTGAAAACCGGGACAGGGGGCGAATTGCCAAAAACATTCAGTACTTC
TRBV7-3,13,many,TRBJ2-3,NA,CASSAPPSDTQYF,TGTGCCAGCAGCGCACCCCCCAGTGATACGCAGTATTTT
TRBV7-2,14,NA,TRBJ2-7,NA,CASSSVSGGTEQYF,TGTGCCAGCAGCTCAGTATCTGGCGGGACCGAGCAGTACTTC
TRBV6-2/TRBV6-3,14,many,TRBJ2-5,NA,CASSAPGAAETQYF,TGTGCCAGCAGTGCCCCCGGGGCCGCAGAGACCCAGTACTTC
TRBV29-1,16,few,TRBJ2-2,TRBD1,CSVEDPKGAGTGELFF,TGCAGCGTTGAAGACCCCAAGGGGGCAGGAACCGGGGAGCTGTTTTTT
TRBV7-2,15,many,TRBJ1-2,NA,CASSPRPAQGSSYTF,TGTGCCAGCAGCCCCCGTCCGGCACAAGGATCGAGCTACACCTTC
TRBV27,12,few,TRBJ1-1,NA,CASSHMNTEAFF,TGTGCCAGCAGTCACATGAACACTGAAGCTTTCTTT
TRBV20-1,13,few,TRBJ2-7,NA,CSARDSSSYEQYF,TGCAGTGCTAGGGACTCCTCCTCCTACGAGCAGTACTTC
TRBV28,15,NA,TRBJ2-3,TRBD2,CASSMTSGATDTQYF,TGTGCCAGCAGTATGACTAGCGGGGCCACAGATACGCAGTATTTT
TRBV27,14,few,TRBJ2-7,TRBD1,CASSLPDREYEQYF,TGTGCCAGCAGTTTACCTGACAGGGAGTACGAGCAGTACTTC
TRBV30,16,few,TRBJ1-1,NA,CAWSRARTFMNTEAFF,TGTGCCTGGAGCCGGGCTAGGACGTTCATGAACACTGAAGCTTTCTTT
TRBV7-9,12,medium-sized,TRBJ1-1,NA,CASSLLRTEAFF,TGTGCCAGCAGCCTCCTCCGGACGGAAGCTTTCTTT
TRBV2,14,few,TRBJ1-4,TRBD1,CASSPGTGNEKLFF,TGTGCCAGCTCGCCCGGGACAGGGAATGAAAAACTGTTTTTT
TRBV5-4,13,NA,TRBJ1-4,NA,CASSPQTGEKLFF,TGTGCCAGCAGCCCGCAGACAGGCGAAAAACTGTTTTTT
TRBV11-2,13,many,TRBJ2-1,NA,CASSLERVGVQFF,TGTGCCAGCAGCTTAGAGAGGGTAGGGGTGCAGTTCTTC
TRBV19,15,many,TRBJ2-7,NA,CASSSRSWTVDEQYF,TGTGCCAGTAGCTCTCGCTCATGGACAGTGGACGAGCAGTACTTC
TRBV6-1,13,many,TRBJ1-2,TRBD1,CALRTGGYHGYTF,TGTGCCCTTAGGACAGGGGGATACCATGGCTACACCTTC
TRBV6-1,16,many,TRBJ2-6,TRBD2,CASSELAGGGANVLTF,TGTGCCAGCAGTGAACTAGCGGGAGGTGGGGCCAACGTCCTGACTTTC
TRBV20-1,15,many,TRBJ2-1,TRBD2,CSANLRAGADNEQFF,TGCAGTGCTAATCTACGGGCGGGAGCGGACAATGAGCAGTTCTTC